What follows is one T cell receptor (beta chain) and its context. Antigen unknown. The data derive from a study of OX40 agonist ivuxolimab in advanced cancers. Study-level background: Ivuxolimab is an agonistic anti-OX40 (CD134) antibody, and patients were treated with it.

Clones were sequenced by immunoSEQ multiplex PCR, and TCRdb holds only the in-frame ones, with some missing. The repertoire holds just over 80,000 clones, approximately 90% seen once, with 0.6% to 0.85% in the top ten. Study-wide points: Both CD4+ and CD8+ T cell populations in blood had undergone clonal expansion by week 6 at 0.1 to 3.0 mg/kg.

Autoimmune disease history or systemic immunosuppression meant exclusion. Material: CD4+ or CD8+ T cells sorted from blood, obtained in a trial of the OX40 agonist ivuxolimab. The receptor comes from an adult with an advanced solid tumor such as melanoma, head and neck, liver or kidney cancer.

CDR3 residues: CASSSLDRGVDIQYF. The DNA of the CDR3 is TGTGCCAGCAGCTCCCTCGACAGGGGTGTGGACATTCAGTACTTC. The chain links TRBV11-2 to TRBJ2-4, with 8 positions matching TRBD1. This CDR3 has 15 residues. Trimming took 4 bases from V and 8 from J; bases not matched to a gene: 10. CDR1 SGHAT and CDR2 FQNNGV come from the germline V gene.